The T cell receptor beta chain described here comes from a study of blood T cells in healthy people across ages (dated by TCRdb to 2013 to 2016). A note on the overall study: In model experiments, roughly one uniquely barcoded TCR beta cDNA molecule per two T cells was captured by template switching. To avoid experimental bias, donors of different ages were distributed randomly across sequencing lanes. The donors were divided into four age groups: young (average roughly 17 years), middle-aged (about 40), aged (about 61) and long-lived (more than 75). The study measured age-related changes in TCR beta repertoire diversity using deep sequencing normalized with unique cDNA molecular identifiers. Using the same blood draw, the study looked at two additional independent replicas of 1 million unique cDNA reads for two donors, one aged 18 to 30 and the other aged 80 or older.

About this clonotype itself: The antigen it binds to is not known. No much larger clonotype is one base removed from it; base qualities were not supplied.

Libraries were made using 5' RACE. The sequencing machine was an Illumina HiSeq 2500. A second PCR of about 7 to 12 cycles was run with a J-beta primer mix and a sample-barcoded 5' primer. A template-switch 5' adaptor carrying 12 random nucleotides introduced a unique molecular identifier onto each TCR beta cDNA molecule. Each sample yielded at least 2.5 million CDR3-containing paired-end reads. First-strand cDNA was synthesized from all RNA with the Mint cDNA synthesis kit, primed by a TRBC-specific oligonucleotide. Following uracil-DNA glycosylase treatment, a first 18-cycle PCR with universal primers M1SS and BC2_uni_R was performed on all cDNA. Concerning the study's data processing: For normalization, 1 million high-quality reads were randomly selected from each sample, with every read carrying a distinct molecular identifier. Instead of being binned into consensus sequences, reads with shared molecular identifiers were discarded. CDR3 identification, clonotype clustering and error correction used MiTCR with a Q25 quality threshold and the strictest error-elimination algorithm. A nonparametric unseen species model with Euler transformation was used to estimate lower-bound total TCR beta diversity. TCRdb handled the public reads itself, with Q25 trimming in fastp and clone calling in MiXCR, and kept productive beta chains. CDR3 protein sequences are deduplicated, and each keeps its most common genes and DNA. The V and J calls reflect TCRdb's pipeline rather than the authors' work. The sample yields about 1.8 million distinct CDR3 sequences; around 50% were counted once. The ten largest clonotypes hold more than 2% of the sample.

Overall study outcomes, separate from this receptor: As age increased, observed TCR beta diversity per million T cells dropped in a roughly linear way, and a significant reduction was already evident by age about 40. Compared with the aged group, more naive CD4+ T cells, fewer expanded clones and increased TCR diversity were shown by the long-lived group, suggesting age selection. Since profiling was done on bulk unsorted PBMCs, naive and antigen-experienced compartments could not be conclusively compared. Estimates of total diversity based on one million sequenced T cells were regarded as lower bounds and as underestimates. Observed TCR beta diversity correlated strongly with the percentage of naive T cells measured by flow cytometry. Because donor CMV infection status was unknown, age-related changes in expanded clonotypes were potentially confounded.

Sequences SGHRS (CDR1) and YFSETQ (CDR2) are obtained from the germline V gene. The CDR3 spans 15 residues, from the cysteine through the phenylalanine. Just the 45-base CDR3 DNA is kept, in frame starting at base 1. V trim: 0 bases; J trim: 4 bases; unmatched bases: 4. The donors were under 40 Caucasian individuals from Russia, aged about 6 to 100 years, who were systemically healthy. Around 10 milliliters of peripheral blood were collected from each donor into EDTA-treated Vacutainer tubes. Ficoll-Paque density-gradient centrifugation was used to isolate PBMCs, with at least 6.5 million per sample. Trizol reagent was used to extract total RNA from PBMCs, with at least 5.5 micrograms per sample. For every donor, an aliquot of PBMCs went through flow cytometry to measure the percentages of naive CD45RAhigh/CD27high T cells.

Sequences were obtained from blood. The TCR sequence derives from a woman in her thirties or forties in good health. The chain couples TRBV5-1 to TRBJ2-7; 10 central nucleotides agree with TRBD1. The CDR3 loop reads CASSLVTGGRYEQYF. Read as DNA, the sequence is TGCGCCAGCAGCTTGGTGACAGGGGGCAGGTACGAGCAGTACTTC.